This TCR beta chain comes out of a study of blood T cell repertoires in COVID-19. Study-level background: Acute-phase and convalescent COVID-19 samples originated in the United States, Italy and Spain. Sample material is recorded as cDNA or gDNA derived from T cells, B-cell-depleted T cells, or PBMCs.

V lost 4 bases and J lost 1; bases outside the gene matches: 4. Germline CDR1 WSHSY, CDR2 SAAADI. The CDR3 spans 16 residues. In the original processing: Quantification of nucleated cells was approximated via reference gene primer amplification. The table came from immunoSEQ multiplex PCR; TCRdb's copy has only in-frame clones and leaves some out. Clone size and the V and J calls come from that table; the DNA yielded D and trimming. The sample lists about 88,000 clones; about 90% were seen once. This receptor was obtained from a male donor with acute or convalescent COVID-19. Sequencing input: peripheral blood. V and J are TRBV10-2 and TRBJ2-2, with TRBD2 identical over 9 bases. The CDR3 DNA reads as TGCGCCAGCAGTGTGGCGGGGGGGATGAACACCGGGGAGCTGTTTTTT. Its translation is CASSVAGGMNTGELFF.